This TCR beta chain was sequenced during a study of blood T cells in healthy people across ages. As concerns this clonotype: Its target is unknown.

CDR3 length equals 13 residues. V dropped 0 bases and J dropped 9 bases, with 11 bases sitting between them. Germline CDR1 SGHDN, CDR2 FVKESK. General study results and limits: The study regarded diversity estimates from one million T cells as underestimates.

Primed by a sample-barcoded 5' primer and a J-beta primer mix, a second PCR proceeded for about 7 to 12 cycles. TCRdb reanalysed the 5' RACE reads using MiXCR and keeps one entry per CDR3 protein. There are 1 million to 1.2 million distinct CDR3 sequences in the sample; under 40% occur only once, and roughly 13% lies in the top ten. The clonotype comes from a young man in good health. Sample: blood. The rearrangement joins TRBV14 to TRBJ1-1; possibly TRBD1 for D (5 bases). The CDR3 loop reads CASSQDRDGQAFF. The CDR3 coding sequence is TGTGCCAGCAGCCAAGACCGGGACGGACAAGCTTTCTTT.